This is a list of T cell receptor beta chains from one sample in a study of T cell changes during pregnancy in multiple sclerosis. The table came from immunoSEQ multiplex PCR; TCRdb's copy has only in-frame clones and leaves some out. The data contain roughly 45,000 clones, 90% to 95% of them singletons. This material consisted of CD8+ T cells from peripheral blood mononuclear cells, taken after pregnancy. The receptors stem from a female donor with multiple sclerosis, enrolled in a pregnancy study. Each CDR3 is given without its conserved first and last residue. D genes are given only for firm matches.

12,TRBJ1-4,.,TRBV7-8,ASSSQAYNEKLF
14,TRBJ2-7,TRBD1,TRBV7-6,ASSLLPGTGGYEQY
9,TRBJ1-1,TRBD1,TRBV27,ASSQGAEAF
12,TRBJ2-1,.,TRBV5-1,ASSLTGGVDEQF
13,TRBJ2-5,.,TRBV6-5,ASSLGQSYQETQY
11,TRBJ1-1,.,TRBV19,ASSTGVNTEAF
10,TRBJ2-3,.,TRBV7-9,AREGPSGTQY
12,TRBJ1-2,.,TRBV30,AWIWGDFRYGYT
14,TRBJ2-7,.,TRBV19,ASSSARDTGTYEQY
12,TRBJ2-1,TRBD1,TRBV29-1,SVPGQGIGDEQF
11,TRBJ1-4,.,TRBV5-1,ASSLGPGEKLF
14,TRBJ2-3,TRBD2,TRBV4-1,ASSHGEREGRDTQY
13,TRBJ1-4,.,TRBV2,ASSEMGRGNEKLF
13,TRBJ1-3,TRBD1,TRBV7-3,ASSLTGGSGNTIY
15,TRBJ2-3,.,TRBV4-2,ASSQAVGASGTDTQY
13,TRBJ2-3,TRBD2,TRBV7-2,ASSSNGRAVDTQY
11,TRBJ2-7,.,TRBV7-6,ASSLGMGREQY
15,TRBJ1-1,TRBD1,TRBV4-2,ASSPSTGSVGFGEAF
11,TRBJ2-4,.,TRBV28,ASRQLTENIQY
13,TRBJ2-1,TRBD1,TRBV6-5,ASSPQGAAYNEQF
13,TRBJ2-6,.,TRBV27,ASSISGAGANVLT
14,TRBJ1-1,.,TRBV6-5,ASSYGQNGDNTEAF
14,TRBJ2-7,.,TRBV6-1,ASSEETIEFSYEQY
19,TRBJ2-5,TRBD2,TRBV4-2,ASSQEEGLAGGLGSSETQY
15,TRBJ2-3,TRBD1,TRBV11-2,ASSLAPTGPDPDTQY
15,TRBJ2-1,TRBD2,TRBV18,ASSPSLAGDPYNEQF
12,TRBJ1-3,TRBD1,TRBV7-9,ASSTSTGSDTIY
12,TRBJ2-5,.,TRBV6-5,ASSYSPGVETQY
15,TRBJ2-7,TRBD2,TRBV6-1,ASSEEGLAGLSYEQY
12,TRBJ2-7,.,TRBV6-5,ASSLQGPAYEQY
12,TRBJ1-1,.,TRBV6-4,ASSETSLNTEAF
12,TRBJ1-2,.,TRBV2,ASSEAGTSYGYT
12,TRBJ1-2,.,TRBV5-1,ASSLGGEPYGYT
18,TRBJ2-3,TRBD2,TRBV2,ASRDGTSGGAGGGTDTQY
12,TRBJ1-2,.,TRBV27,ASSHFGDPMGYT
8,TRBJ2-7,.,TRBV20-1,SASRDEQY
12,TRBJ2-7,TRBD2,TRBV27,ASRRLAGAYEQY
15,TRBJ2-1,.,TRBV4-3,ASSQAEAGGSYNEQF
12,TRBJ2-7,.,TRBV9,ASSQGGSSYEQY
11,TRBJ2-3,.,TRBV12-5,ASGAGWTDTQY
10,TRBJ1-1,.,TRBV7-9,ASSRTGSRAF
13,TRBJ1-1,.,TRBV2,ASSPPTTGNTEAF
14,TRBJ2-1,TRBD2,TRBV4-1,ASSQFGLAGTHEQF
11,TRBJ1-6,.,TRBV15,ATSGSRNSPLH
13,TRBJ1-1,.,TRBV7-9,ASSLVGHLNTEAF
12,TRBJ1-5,TRBD1,TRBV28,ASSFQGANQPQH
13,TRBJ2-1,TRBD2,TRBV7-3,ASSILPGTSYEQF
11,TRBJ2-7,.,TRBV4-1,ASRDPGTYEQY
16,TRBJ2-1,.,TRBV7-6,ASSLAVETGLLDNEQF
12,TRBJ2-3,.,TRBV9,ASSDTGRGDTQY
13,TRBJ2-7,TRBD1,TRBV6-5,ASSYGTGLTYEQY
11,TRBJ1-1,.,TRBV19,ASSIGGYTEAF
13,TRBJ1-1,.,TRBV5-1,ASSLSAGGHTEAF
13,TRBJ1-5,TRBD1,TRBV19,ASSIQGTVNQPQH